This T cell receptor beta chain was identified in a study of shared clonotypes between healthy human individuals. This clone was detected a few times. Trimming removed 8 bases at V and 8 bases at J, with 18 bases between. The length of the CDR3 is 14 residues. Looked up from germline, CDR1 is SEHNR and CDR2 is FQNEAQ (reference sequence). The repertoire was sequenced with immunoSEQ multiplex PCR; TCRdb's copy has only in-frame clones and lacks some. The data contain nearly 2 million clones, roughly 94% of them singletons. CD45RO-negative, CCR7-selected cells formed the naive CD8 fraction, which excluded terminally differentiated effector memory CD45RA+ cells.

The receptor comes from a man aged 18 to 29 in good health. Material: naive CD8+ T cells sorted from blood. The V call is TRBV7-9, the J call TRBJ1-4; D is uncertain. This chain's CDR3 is CASSYETRGEKLFF. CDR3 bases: TGTGCCAGCTCGTACGAGACTCGAGGAGAAAAACTGTTTTTT.